Reported below is one T cell receptor beta chain. These data belong to a study of blood T cell repertoires in COVID-19. Across the study: Italy, Spain and the United States were the sources of the convalescent and acute COVID-19 samples. T cells, B-cell-depleted T cells, or PBMCs provided the cDNA or gDNA that served as material.

Methods used by the authors: Estimation of nucleated cell counts was performed using reference gene primer amplification. Repertoires were generated with immunoSEQ multiplex PCR, while TCRdb's copy carries only in-frame clones and drops some. Clone size and the V and J calls come from that table; the DNA yielded D and trimming. The sample lists over 150,000 clones; around 86% were seen once. This CDR3 spans 16 amino acids. Trimming cost V 0 bases and J 2 bases, with 14 bases left between them. Germline V gene lookup returns CDR1 SGHDN and CDR2 FVKESK. The sequenced material came from peripheral blood. The chain employs TRBV14 and TRBJ2-7, with D perhaps matching TRBD2 (6 bases). The receptor's source is a man aged 45 to 65 with active or convalescent COVID-19. The CDR3 loop is CASSQDGEDTPYEQYF. The CDR3, as DNA: TGTGCCAGCAGCCAAGACGGGGAGGATACACCCTACGAGCAGTACTTC. The variable domain in full, with the rest retrieved from reference TRBV14 and TRBJ2-7, is EAGVTQFPSHSVIEKGQTVTLRCDPISGHDNLYWYRRVMGKEIKFLLHFVKESKQDESGMPNNRFLAERTGGTYSTLKVQPAELEDSGVYFCASSQDGEDTPYEQYFGPGTRLTVT.